Listed below are T cell receptor beta chains from one sample, sequenced in a study of beta chain features in type 1 diabetes. Sequencing was performed with immunoSEQ multiplex PCR; in TCRdb, only in-frame clones are kept and a portion is missing. Here the sample spans about 150,000 clones, 10% to 15% being singletons. Sequenced sample: central memory CD4+ T cells from blood. These receptors were taken from a man between 18 and 35 years old with type 1 diabetes. Each CDR3 is given with its conserved first and last residue. D genes are given only for firm matches. Some rows have no size entry. The others give once, few or many, or a class for an expanded clone.

V gene	D gene	J gene	clone size	CDR3 DNA	CDR3 protein
TRBV5-1	.	TRBJ1-1	.	TGCGCCAGCAGTTTGACGTCCGGGACTGTGAACACTGAAGCTTTCTTT	CASSLTSGTVNTEAFF
TRBV5-1	.	TRBJ2-3	.	TGCGCCAGCAGCTTGATCGGCACAGATACGCAGTATTTT	CASSLIGTDTQYF
TRBV7-2	.	TRBJ2-7	many	TGTGCCAGCAGCTTAGGGTTGAGTTCCGAGCAGTACTTC	CASSLGLSSEQYF
TRBV7-9	.	TRBJ2-3	few	TGTGCCAGCAGCTTAGCTCTAAGTCAGTTGTATTTT	CASSLALSQLYF
TRBV7-9	TRBD2	TRBJ2-3	few	TGTGCCAGCAGCCCTCCCCCGGGACTAGCTAGGGATACGCAGTATTTT	CASSPPPGLARDTQYF
TRBV7-2	TRBD1	TRBJ1-5	few	TGTGCCAGCAGCGTAAGACAGGGGGGGCTTCAGCCCCAGCATTTT	CASSVRQGGLQPQHF
TRBV7-2	.	TRBJ2-5	.	TGTGCCAGCAGGGGTCCCGGGACTGGAGGGGTGACCCAGTACTTC	CASRGPGTGGVTQYF
TRBV5-1	.	TRBJ2-7	few	TGCGCCAGCAGCTCCTCCTACGAGCAGTACTTC	CASSSSYEQYF
TRBV7-9	.	TRBJ2-7	.	TGTGCCAGCAGCTTAGCAGGGTTAGCCAGCTACGAGCAGTACTTC	CASSLAGLASYEQYF
TRBV7-2	.	TRBJ1-2	few	TGTGCCAGCAGCTTAGACGGTACTAACTATGGCTACACCTTC	CASSLDGTNYGYTF
TRBV4-1	.	TRBJ2-1	few	TGCGCCAGCAGCCAAGAGCGGGGCAGAGGTTTGAGCTCCTACAATGAGCAGTTCTTC	CASSQERGRGLSSYNEQFF
TRBV6-5	.	TRBJ2-5	.	TGTGCCAGCAGACTCAACGAAGAGACCCAGTACTTC	CASRLNEETQYF
TRBV5-1	.	TRBJ2-7	few	TGCGCCAGCAGCCCCGGGTACGAGCAGTACTTC	CASSPGYEQYF
TRBV5-1	.	TRBJ2-3	few	TGCGCCAGCAGCCTTATAGAAGGCCTTACAGATACGCAGTATTTT	CASSLIEGLTDTQYF
TRBV2	.	TRBJ1-2	few	TGTGCCAGCAGATCCTATGGCTACACCTTC	CASRSYGYTF
TRBV10-3	.	TRBJ2-1	few	TGTGCCATCAGTGCAGGAGGGGCTGGGTCCTACAATGAGCAGTTCTTC	CAISAGGAGSYNEQFF
TRBV11-2	TRBD2	TRBJ2-5	few	TGTGCCAGCAGCTTAGAGACTAGCCGGGGAGAGACCCAGTACTTC	CASSLETSRGETQYF
TRBV4-1	.	TRBJ1-5	.	TGCGCCAGCAGCCAAGAATGGGGTGGCAATCAGCCCCAGCATTTT	CASSQEWGGNQPQHF
TRBV9	.	TRBJ1-1	few	TGTGCCAGCAGCGTAGTAGACAGGATGAACACTGAAGCTTTCTTT	CASSVVDRMNTEAFF
TRBV7-8	.	TRBJ2-5	.	TGTGCCAGCAGCTCTACGGGCCAGGCGATTGGGGAGACCCAGTACTTC	CASSSTGQAIGETQYF
TRBV11-1	TRBD1	TRBJ1-6	.	TGTGCCAGCGGAAGGGGGCCTCCCCAGGGTTCACCCCTCCACTTT	CASGRGPPQGSPLHF
TRBV9	TRBD2	TRBJ2-1	.	TGTGCCAGCAGCACCCAACTAGCGGGGGGGCACGATGAGCAGTTCTTC	CASSTQLAGGHDEQFF
TRBV7-9	.	TRBJ2-1	few	TGTGCCAGCAGCTTAGTCCCAGACAATGAGCAGTTCTTC	CASSLVPDNEQFF
TRBV7-9	.	TRBJ2-3	.	TGTGCCAGCAGCTTGGCAGGGTACACAGATACGCAGTATTTT	CASSLAGYTDTQYF
TRBV5-4	.	TRBJ1-2	.	TGTGCCAGCACCGGACGGTTGAACTATGGCTACACCTTC	CASTGRLNYGYTF
TRBV29-1	.	TRBJ1-6	few	TGCAGCGTTGAAGTGGGACGAGATTCACCCCTCCACTTT	CSVEVGRDSPLHF
TRBV5-4	TRBD1	TRBJ1-6	few	TGTGCCAGCAGCTTTGACAGGGAGGGATCACCCCTCCACTTT	CASSFDREGSPLHF
TRBV29-1	.	TRBJ1-2	.	TGCAGCGTTGAAAGGCGCGGTGGCTACACCTTC	CSVERRGGYTF
TRBV6-6	.	TRBJ2-1	.	TGTGCCAGCAGAAGGGACGTACCCTCCTACAATGAGCAGTTCTTC	CASRRDVPSYNEQFF
TRBV11-2	.	TRBJ2-1	.	TGTGCCAGCAGCTTGGGCAGGAGCAATGAGCAGTTCTTC	CASSLGRSNEQFF
TRBV5-1	.	TRBJ2-5	.	TGCGCCAGCAGCTTGGTGGGATATGACAAAGAGACCCAGTACTTC	CASSLVGYDKETQYF
TRBV2	.	TRBJ2-5	few	TGTGCCAGCAGGAGCCAAGAGACCCAGTACTTC	CASRSQETQYF
TRBV7-3	.	TRBJ2-1	.	TGTGCCAGCAGCCTAAGCCGCGGGGCAGACTACAATGAGCAGTTCTTC	CASSLSRGADYNEQFF
TRBV15	TRBD1	TRBJ2-5	few	TGTGCCACCAGCAGAGACGACAGGGCAGGAGAGACCCAGTACTTC	CATSRDDRAGETQYF
TRBV30	TRBD1	TRBJ1-2	few	TGTGCCTGGAGTCGGGACAGCTCAATTAACTATGGCTACACCTTC	CAWSRDSSINYGYTF
TRBV5-6	.	TRBJ1-1	.	TGTGCCAGCCGTGGAGGAGGGGACCCAAACACTGAAGCTTTCTTT	CASRGGGDPNTEAFF
TRBV25-1	.	TRBJ1-1	.	TGTGCCAGCAGTGAGAACCCCGCAGCTGAAGCTTTCTTT	CASSENPAAEAFF